The TCR beta chain described here comes from a study of T-cell reconstitution after alpha-beta-depleted transplantation in children. Trimming cost V 4 bases and J 4 bases, with 16 bases left between them. The CDR3 covers 15 residues. This clonotype turned up a few times. Preparation of the TCRbeta library involved a method that used unique molecular identifiers. MiXCR was run by TCRdb on the PCR reads, yielding one entry per CDR3 protein. The repertoire holds hundreds of thousands of distinct CDR3 sequences, with roughly 17% as singletons. The chain joins TRBV12-3 or TRBV12-4 to TRBJ1-2; D perhaps matches TRBD1 (5 bases). The TCR sequence derives from a human donor who donated a stem cell graft to a child with acute myeloid leukemia. The sample here was PBMCs from the stem cell graft donor, taken from the stem cell graft. CDR3 protein: CASSSRGGAGYGYTF. CDR3 in DNA: TGTGCCAGCAGTTCAAGGGGCGGAGCCGGCTATGGCTACACCTTC.